This T cell receptor (beta chain) emerged from a study of T cell repertoires in cytomegalovirus infection. At the level of the study: A matching HLA type, together with CMV infection, was signaled by public TCR beta signatures.

TCRdb passed the reads through MiXCR, listing each CDR3 protein once. The sample comprises roughly 640,000 distinct CDR3 sequences, approximately 25% of which are singletons, and approximately 8.2% rests with the top ten. Per the germline V gene, CDR1 is ENHRY and CDR2 is SYGVKD. This CDR3 comprises 19 residues. The junction had 18 bases not matched to a gene; V was cut back by 4 bases and J by 1 base. Overall study findings and caveats: The ex vivo response showed dominance by HLA-C-restricted CMV-specific TCR beta clonotypes.

Worth noting for this clonotype: Its target is not known.

The receptor was derived from a human donor in good health (CMV status not recorded). Some clones in this sample may be carry-over from other donors' samples. Sequencing was carried out using CD8+ T cells from PBMCs. V and J are TRBV10-3 and TRBJ1-1; 7 bases match TRBD1. The CDR3 sequence: CAISVRARRGRDWNTEAFF. The CDR3 DNA reads TGTGCCATCAGTGTAAGGGCGAGGAGGGGGCGAGATTGGAACACTGAAGCTTTCTTT.